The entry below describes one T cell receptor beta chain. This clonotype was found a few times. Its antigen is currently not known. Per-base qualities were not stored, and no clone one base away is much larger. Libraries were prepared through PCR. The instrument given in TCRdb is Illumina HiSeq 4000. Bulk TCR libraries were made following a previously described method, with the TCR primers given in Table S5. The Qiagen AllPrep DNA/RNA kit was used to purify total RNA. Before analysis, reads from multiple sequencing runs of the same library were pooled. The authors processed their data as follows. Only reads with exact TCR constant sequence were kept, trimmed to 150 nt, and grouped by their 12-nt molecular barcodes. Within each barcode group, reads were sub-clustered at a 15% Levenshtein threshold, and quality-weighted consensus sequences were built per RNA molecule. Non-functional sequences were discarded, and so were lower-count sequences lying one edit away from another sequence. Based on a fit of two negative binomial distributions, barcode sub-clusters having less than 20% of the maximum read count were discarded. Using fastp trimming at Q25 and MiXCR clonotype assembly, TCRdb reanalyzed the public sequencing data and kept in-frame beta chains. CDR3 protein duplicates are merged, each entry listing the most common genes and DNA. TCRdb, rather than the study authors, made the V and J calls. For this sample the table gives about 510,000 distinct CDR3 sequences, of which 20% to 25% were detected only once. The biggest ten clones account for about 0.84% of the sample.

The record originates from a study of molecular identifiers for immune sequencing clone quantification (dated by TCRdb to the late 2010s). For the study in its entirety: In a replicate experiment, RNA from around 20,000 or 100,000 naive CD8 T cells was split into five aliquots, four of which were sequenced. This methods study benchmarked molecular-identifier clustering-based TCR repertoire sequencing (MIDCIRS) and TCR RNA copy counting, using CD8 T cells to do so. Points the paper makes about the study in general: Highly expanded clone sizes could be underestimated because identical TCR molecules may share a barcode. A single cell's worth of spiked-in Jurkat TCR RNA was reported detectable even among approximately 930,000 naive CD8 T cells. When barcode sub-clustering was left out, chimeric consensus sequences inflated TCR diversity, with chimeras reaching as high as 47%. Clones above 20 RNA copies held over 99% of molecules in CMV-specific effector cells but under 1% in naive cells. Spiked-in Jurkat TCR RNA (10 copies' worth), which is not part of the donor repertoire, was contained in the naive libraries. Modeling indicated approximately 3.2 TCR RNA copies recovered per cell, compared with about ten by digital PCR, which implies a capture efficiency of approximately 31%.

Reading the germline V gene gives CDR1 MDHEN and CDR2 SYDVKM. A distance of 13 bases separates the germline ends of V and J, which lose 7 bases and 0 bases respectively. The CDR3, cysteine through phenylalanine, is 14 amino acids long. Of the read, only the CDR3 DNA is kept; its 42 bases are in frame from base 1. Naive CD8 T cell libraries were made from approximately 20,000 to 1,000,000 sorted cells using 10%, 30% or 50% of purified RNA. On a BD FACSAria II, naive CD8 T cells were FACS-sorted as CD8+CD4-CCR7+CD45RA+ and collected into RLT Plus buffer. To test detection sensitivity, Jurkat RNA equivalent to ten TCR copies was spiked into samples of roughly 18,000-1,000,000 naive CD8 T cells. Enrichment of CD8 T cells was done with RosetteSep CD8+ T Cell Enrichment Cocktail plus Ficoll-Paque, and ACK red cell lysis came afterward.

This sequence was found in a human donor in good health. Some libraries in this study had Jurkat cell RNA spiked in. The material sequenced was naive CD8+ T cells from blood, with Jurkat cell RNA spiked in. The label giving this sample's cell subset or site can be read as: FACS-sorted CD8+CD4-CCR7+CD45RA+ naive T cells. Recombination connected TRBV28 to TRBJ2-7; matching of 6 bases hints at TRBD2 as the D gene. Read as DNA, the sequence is TGTGCCAGCAACCCAACGGGACTCTCCTACGAGCAGTACTTC. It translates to CASNPTGLSYEQYF.